A single sample is the source of the 11 T cell receptor beta chains below, sequenced in a study of post-analysis software for immune sequencing data. cDNA libraries for TCR beta contained unique molecular identifiers. TCRdb fed the PCR reads into MiXCR, producing one record per CDR3 protein. The sample has about half a million distinct CDR3 sequences, approximately 34% seen once; the top ten hold about 6%. Their target antigens are unknown. Study results and caveats: Patients carried roughly 5 TRBV segments more frequently than controls did, and TRBV5-6, TRBV5-1 and TRBV20-1 were among them.

The material sequenced was blood. The receptors shown here come from a girl younger than 18 with multiple sclerosis.

The rearrangement uses TRBV7-2 and TRBJ2-7, with 7 bases identical to TRBD2. The end of the DNA aligns better with TRBJ2-5, so the J call may be wrong. Germline V gene lookup returns CDR1 SGHTA and CDR2 FQGNSA. The CDR3 runs to 14 residues. CDR3 loop: CASSFQGGSETQYF. The CDR3 nucleotides read TGTGCCAGCAGCTTTCAGGGAGGGTCGGAGACCCAGTACTTC.

This chain links TRBV11-2 with TRBJ1-1; a weak D match, TRBD1 (5 bases). The germline gives CDR1 SGHAT, CDR2 FQNNGV. This CDR3 is 13 amino acids long. Trimming cost V 3 bases and J 4 bases, with 9 bases left between them. This chain's CDR3 is CASSFSRATEAFF. In nucleotides, the CDR3 is TGTGCCAGCAGCTTTAGCAGGGCCACTGAAGCTTTCTTT. Using reference TRBV11-2 and TRBJ1-1 for the parts outside the CDR3, the full variable domain is EAGVAQSPRYKIIEKRQSVAFWCNPISGHATLYWYQQILGQGPKLLIQFQNNGVVDDSQLPKDRFSAERLKGVDSTLKIQPAKLEDSAVYLCASSFSRATEAFFGQGTRLTVV.

The V gene is TRBV11-1, the J gene TRBJ2-4; possible D gene TRBD2, 6 bases. The J call may be in error: the DNA end matches TRBJ2-5 better. The germline V gene has CDR1 SGHAT and CDR2 FQDESV (reference sequence). The CDR3 loop spans 13 amino acids. The CDR3 DNA reads TGTGCCAGCAGCCGGACTATCCGAGAGACCCAGTACTTC. This translates into CASSRTIRETQYF.

This CDR3 is CASSPQYGGHRGTEAFF. In nucleotides, the CDR3 is TGTGCCAGCAGCCCTCAATACGGAGGACACCGAGGAACTGAAGCTTTCTTT. The genes are TRBV9 and TRBJ1-1; possible D gene TRBD1, 5 bases. CDR3 length: 17 amino acids. V dropped 4 bases and J dropped 5 bases, with 24 bases sitting between them. Germline V lookup: CDR1 SGDLS, CDR2 YYNGEE.

This rearrangement joins TRBV7-6 to TRBJ2-3; TRBD1 matches at 9 bases. This CDR3 has 18 residues. Trimming removed 3 bases from V and 0 bases from J; junction bases left unmatched: 10. From germline, CDR1 is SGHVS and CDR2 FNYEAQ. The CDR3 spells CASSLAPPTGGSTDTQYF. The CDR3 bases are TGTGCCAGCAGCTTGGCGCCTCCGACAGGGGGAAGCACAGATACGCAGTATTTT.

This clonotype is a singleton in its sample. The chain carries TRBV20-1 and TRBJ2-3; 8 nucleotides match TRBD2. This CDR3 region has 16 residues. V lost 2 bases and J lost 0; bases outside the gene matches: 7. Germline V gives CDR1 DFQATT, CDR2 SNEGSKA (reference sequence). The CDR3 is CSARRSGGTSTDTQYF. DNA for the CDR3: TGCAGTGCTAGACGGAGCGGGGGTACTAGCACAGATACGCAGTATTTT.

The V gene is TRBV15, the J gene TRBJ2-3; D may be TRBD1 (5 bases). The V end lost 1 base, the J end lost 2 bases, and 10 bases lay between the germline ends. Germline assignment: CDR1 LNHNV and CDR2 YYDKDF (reference sequence). The CDR3 length is 15 residues. CDR3 DNA: TGTGCCACCAGCAGAGTTAGGGGTCCCACAGATACGCAGTATTTT. Amino acid sequence: CATSRVRGPTDTQYF.

The CDR3, as DNA: TGCGCCAGCAGCCAGGGGGAAGTCCTTCAAGAGACCCAGTACTTC. The encoded protein is CASSQGEVLQETQYF. This chain links TRBV4-1 with TRBJ2-5; TRBD1 or TRBD2 may be the D gene (5 bases each). Trimming stripped 3 bases from V and 2 bases from J, with 13 bases between. Germline CDR1 reads MGHRA; CDR2 reads YSYEKL. CDR3 length equals 15 residues.

The rearrangement links TRBV7-3 to TRBJ2-1; weak D call: TRBD2 (5 bases). The CDR3 consists of 18 residues. The germline CDR1 and CDR2 sequences are SGHTA and FQGTGA. The ends were cut back, 4 bases at V and 0 bases at J, with 19 bases in the middle. The CDR3 here is CASSSSQGGGSSYNEQFF. DNA of the CDR3: TGTGCCAGCAGCTCTAGCCAAGGAGGCGGTAGCTCCTACAATGAGCAGTTCTTC.

The chain links TRBV6-5 to TRBJ1-1; the D is unclear. V was trimmed by 6 bases and J by 1 base, leaving 6 bases between them. CDR3 length equals 12 residues. The germline gives CDR1 MNHEY, CDR2 SVGAGI. CDR3 coding DNA: TGTGCCAGCAGGCTGGGGAACACTGAAGCTTTCTTT. Its protein product is CASRLGNTEAFF.

The table lists this clonotype with many counts. The chain has TRBV7-2 and TRBJ2-1; 11 bases align to TRBD2. CDR1 and CDR2 from the germline V gene are SGHTA and FQGNSA. The junction had 4 bases not matched to a gene; V was cut back by 1 base and J by 5 bases. The CDR3 is 16 residues long. CDR3 nucleotide sequence: TGTGCCAGCAGCTTAGGTCTAGCGGGGGGCCACAATGAGCAGTTCTTC. Its translation: CASSLGLAGGHNEQFF.